This entry features one T cell receptor beta chain sequence. No antigen is known for it. This entry is derived from a study of cytomegalovirus exposure and HLA in healthy donors. Study-wide points: Analyzed later, association rates of TCRs varied across HLA loci, with DRB1 most and HLA-C fewest.

The V segment lost 1 base and the J segment 3 bases; nucleotides outside the gene matches: 2. The CDR3 loop spans 14 amino acids. Germline CDR1 is SGHVS and CDR2 is FQNEAQ. PCR primers comprised 60 Vbeta and 13 Jbeta primers. The assay was immunoSEQ multiplex PCR, and TCRdb's table has in-frame clones only and misses some. The sample includes some 180,000 clones, 65% to 90% of them seen just once. V gene TRBV7-8 combines with J gene TRBJ1-1; 7 bases map to TRBD1. The receptor was isolated from a woman aged 45 to 65 in good health and CMV-seronegative. The sample taken for sequencing was PBMCs. This chain's CDR3 is CASSLVQGDTEAFF. DNA for the CDR3: TGTGCCAGCAGCTTAGTCCAGGGGGACACTGAAGCTTTCTTT.